This TCR beta chain was captured in a study of cytomegalovirus exposure and HLA in healthy donors. The primer mix had 60 Vbeta and 13 Jbeta primers. The protocol was immunoSEQ multiplex PCR, while the TCRdb copy is restricted to in-frame clones and leaves out a portion. The sample table includes under 70,000 clones. Germline CDR1 MGHRA, CDR2 YSYEKL. This CDR3 has 15 residues. Worth noting for this clone: Antigen unknown. A read error may produce the germline difference seen at one junction end.

Study-level findings and limits: Several V segments, TRBV6-2 and TRBV6-3 among them, could not be told apart and were dropped.

J is TRBJ2-1 and V is TRBV4-1; D is possibly TRBD2 (6 bases). The source of this sequence is a woman in her thirties in good health and CMV-seropositive. Material: PBMCs. CDR3 residues: CASSLSGSSDNEQFF. The CDR3 nucleotides are TGCGCCAGCAGCCTTAGCGGCAGCTCCGACAATGAGCAGTTCTTC.